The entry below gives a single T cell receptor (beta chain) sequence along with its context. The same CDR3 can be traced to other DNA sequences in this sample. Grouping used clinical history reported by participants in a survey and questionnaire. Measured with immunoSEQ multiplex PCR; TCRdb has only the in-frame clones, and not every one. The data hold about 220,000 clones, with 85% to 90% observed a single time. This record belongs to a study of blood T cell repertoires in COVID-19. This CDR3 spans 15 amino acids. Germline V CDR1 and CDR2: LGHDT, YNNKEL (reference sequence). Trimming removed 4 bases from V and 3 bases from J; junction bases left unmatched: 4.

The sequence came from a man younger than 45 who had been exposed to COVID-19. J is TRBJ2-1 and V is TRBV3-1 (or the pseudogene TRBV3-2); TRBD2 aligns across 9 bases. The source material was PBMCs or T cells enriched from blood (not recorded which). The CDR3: CASSPLRGGYNEQFF. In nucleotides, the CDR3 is TGTGCCAGCAGCCCTCTGCGGGGGGGCTACAATGAGCAGTTCTTC.